These 15 T cell receptor beta chains were sequenced from one sample in a study of cytomegalovirus exposure and HLA in healthy donors. PCR involved 60 Vbeta and 13 Jbeta primers. The data were produced by immunoSEQ multiplex PCR, yet TCRdb's version contains in-frame clones alone and is incomplete. The data hold some 170,000 clones, with about 69% observed a single time. The material sequenced was PBMCs. Every receptor here comes from a human donor in good health.

The chain employs TRBV7-9 and TRBJ1-6; TRBD1 agrees at 9 bases. CDR1 is SEHNR and CDR2 is FQNEAQ in the germline V gene (reference sequence). The CDR3 consists of 16 residues. With 1 base clipped from V and 5 bases from J, the junction kept 3 bases outside the gene matches. The DNA for the CDR3 is TGTGCCAGCAGCTTAGGACAGGGGGGGAATAATTCACCCCTCCACTTT. It encodes CASSLGQGGNNSPLHF.

The J gene is TRBJ1-4, the V gene TRBV5-6, with 8 bases matching TRBD1. From germline, CDR1 is SGHDT and CDR2 YYEEEE. V shed 5 bases and J 6 bases; nucleotides not matched to a gene: 15. The CDR3 contains 17 residues. The CDR3 reads CASRFLGTGGGDEKLFF. The CDR3 DNA follows: TGTGCCAGCAGGTTCCTTGGGACAGGCGGAGGGGATGAAAAACTGTTTTTT.

The chain combines TRBV7-9 with TRBJ1-2; tentatively, D is TRBD1 (5 bases). V was cut by 3 bases and J by 7 bases, with 12 bases left in between. The germline V gene has CDR1 SEHNR and CDR2 FQNEAQ (reference sequence). This CDR3 spans 13 amino acids. As DNA, the CDR3 is TGTGCCAGCAGCTTGGCAGGGCAGGCTGGCTACACCTTC. It yields the protein CASSLAGQAGYTF.

The chain joins TRBV6-1 to TRBJ1-5, with 9 positions matching TRBD1. Germline trimming cut 8 bases from V and 6 bases from J; bases unmatched to any gene: 5. The CDR3 is made up of 13 amino acids. Germline CDR1 is MNHNS and CDR2 is SASEGT. The CDR3 sequence is CASGGQGSQPQHF. The CDR3 region has the DNA TGTGCCAGCGGGGGACAGGGAAGTCAGCCCCAGCATTTT.

This clone was found a few times. The V and J genes are TRBV9 and TRBJ2-7; 7 bases map to TRBD1. Germline V gene sequence: CDR1 SGDLS, CDR2 YYNGEE. Germline trimming cut 0 bases from V and 4 bases from J; bases unmatched to any gene: 4. CDR3 size: 14 residues. This CDR3 is CASSVEGRGYEQYF. In DNA, the CDR3 is TGTGCCAGCAGCGTAGAGGGCAGGGGGTACGAGCAGTACTTC.

V and J are TRBV11-2 and TRBJ2-7; 7 bases are shared with TRBD2. The CDR3 is made up of 12 amino acids. Per germline, CDR1 SGHAT and CDR2 FQNNGV. V dropped 6 bases and J dropped 7; count of bases not matched to a gene: 6. The CDR3 DNA is TGTGCCAGCAGTACTACGGGAGGTGAGCAGTACTTC. Translation: CASSTTGGEQYF.

The chain uses TRBV27 and TRBJ2-3, with D unresolved. The CDR3 spans 12 residues. Trimming left V 6 bases short and J 3 bases short, with 7 bases between. CDR1 and CDR2 (germline): MNHEY, SMNVEV (reference sequence). CDR3 residues: CASRTTTDTQYF. CDR3 sequence (DNA): TGTGCCAGCAGAACTACAACAGATACGCAGTATTTT.

The rearrangement uses TRBV7-2 and TRBJ2-1; 13 nucleotides agree with TRBD2. V shed 4 bases, J shed 5 bases, and the junction held 14 bases outside the gene matches. CDR1 SGHTA and CDR2 FQGNSA come from the germline V gene. The CDR3 spans 19 residues. CDR3 nucleotide sequence: TGTGCCAGCAGCTCAACGTGGCGGGGACTAGCGGGGATAGACAATGAGCAGTTCTTC. Amino acid sequence: CASSSTWRGLAGIDNEQFF.

The chain is built from TRBV18 and TRBJ2-1, with D possibly matching TRBD2 (5 bases). Trimming pared 0 bases from V and 8 bases from J, leaving 5 bases between. The CDR3 has 12 amino acids. The germline V gene encodes CDR1 KGHSH and CDR2 LQKENI. The CDR3 sequence is CASSPPGDEQFF. The CDR3 DNA sequence: TGTGCCAGCTCACCACCCGGGGATGAGCAGTTCTTC. Full variable domain (rest looked up from reference TRBV18 and TRBJ2-1): NAGVMQNPRHLVRRRGQEARLRCSPMKGHSHVYWYRQLPEEGLKFMVYLQKENIIDESGMPKERFSAEFPKEGPSILRIQQVVRGDSAAYFCASSPPGDEQFFGPGTRLTVL.

This sequence joins TRBV5-6 and TRBJ2-1, with D possibly TRBD2 on 6 matching bases. CDR3 length: 17 amino acids. V lost 2 bases and J lost 3, with 18 bases in between. Germline V gene lookup returns CDR1 SGHDT and CDR2 YYEEEE. CDR3 loop: CASSFGPTQGGYNEQFF. CDR3 in DNA: TGTGCCAGCAGCTTTGGACCGACCCAGGGAGGCTACAATGAGCAGTTCTTC.

This chain joins TRBV5-1 and TRBJ1-1; 7 nucleotides agree with TRBD1. This CDR3 has 13 residues. Germline trimming cut 4 bases from V and 10 bases from J; bases unmatched to any gene: 10. The V gene's germline CDR1 is SGHRS and CDR2 YFSETQ. The CDR3 nucleotides are TGCGCCAGCAGCCCTGGGACAGAAGGATTAGCTTTCTTT. It translates to CASSPGTEGLAFF.

The rearrangement links TRBV5-1 to TRBJ1-1, with a tentative D call TRBD1 (6 bases). Between the trimmed V and J ends, which lost 3 bases and 0 bases, there was a span of 12 bases. Germline CDR1 SGHRS, CDR2 YFSETQ. The CDR3 loop spans 15 amino acids. The CDR3 is CASSSRGAMNTEAFF. The DNA for the CDR3 is TGCGCCAGCAGCTCCCGGGGGGCTATGAACACTGAAGCTTTCTTT.

The chain links TRBV5-8 to TRBJ2-7, with no clear D. This CDR3 spans 14 amino acids. Trimming cost V 0 bases and J 0 bases, with 7 bases left between them. The germline CDR1 and CDR2 sequences are SGHTS and YDEGEE. The CDR3 is CASSLGAASYEQYF. DNA of the CDR3: TGTGCCAGCAGCTTGGGGGCTGCCTCCTACGAGCAGTACTTC.

This clone was detected once. The V and J genes are TRBV7-2 and TRBJ1-5; 7 bases match TRBD1. CDR1 SGHTA and CDR2 FQGNSA come from the germline V gene. V lost 5 bases to trimming and J lost 7 bases; unmatched junction nucleotides: 5. This CDR3 has 13 amino acids. CDR3 sequence: CASSPTGYQPQHF. CDR3 DNA: TGTGCCAGCAGCCCGACAGGGTACCAGCCCCAGCATTTT.

The chain links TRBV18 to TRBJ1-1, with 7 bases that match TRBD1. The length of the CDR3 is 16 residues. The germline gives CDR1 KGHSH, CDR2 LQKENI. V lost 3 bases, J lost 2 bases, and 9 bases stayed unmatched. The DNA of the CDR3 is TGTGCCAGCTCACCGGCTCCGGGACAGCTAAACACTGAAGCTTTCTTT. Translation gives CASSPAPGQLNTEAFF. Full variable domain (missing parts from reference TRBV18 and TRBJ1-1): NAGVMQNPRHLVRRRGQEARLRCSPMKGHSHVYWYRQLPEEGLKFMVYLQKENIIDESGMPKERFSAEFPKEGPSILRIQQVVRGDSAAYFCASSPAPGQLNTEAFFGQGTRLTVV.